These 27 T cell receptor beta chains came from one sample sequenced in a study of blood T cell repertoires in COVID-19 (dated by TCRdb to the early 2020s). Library preparation employed the immunoSEQ multiplex PCR assay. As stored in TCRdb, this immuneACCESS dataset retains in-frame rearrangements with V and J assigned. A fraction of the clones does not appear; measured against another copy, unresolved V genes explain less than half of the discrepancy, and the remainder lacks a known reason. Recorded for this sample are around 150,000 clones; approximately 80% of them occurred a single time. Of the sample, roughly a tenth is held by the ten largest clones. Sample: peripheral blood. These receptors were taken from a woman older than 75 with active or convalescent COVID-19.

The chain links TRBV18 to TRBJ2-7, with D possibly being TRBD1 (7 bases). Trimming took 5 bases from V and 3 from J, leaving 11 bases between them. CDR3 length: 13 amino acids. Per the germline V gene, CDR1 is KGHSH and CDR2 is LQKENI. The CDR3 coding sequence is TGTGCCAGCTCAGCGGGACAGAACTACGAGCAGTACTTC. It is translated as CASSAGQNYEQYF.

The genes are TRBV19 and TRBJ2-2; TRBD1 matches at 9 bases. The ends lost 0 bases at V and 5 bases at J; junction bases unmatched: 10. Germline loops: CDR1 LNHDA, CDR2 SQIVND (reference sequence). This CDR3 comprises 18 residues. The CDR3 protein is CASSIDGPGTGLTGELFF. The CDR3 DNA follows: TGTGCCAGTAGTATAGATGGGCCCGGGACAGGGCTTACCGGGGAGCTGTTTTTT.

The V gene is TRBV5-1, the J gene TRBJ1-2, with 9 bases lining up with TRBD1. The CDR3 totals 18 residues. Trimming at V came to 4 bases and at J to 0 bases, leaving 13 bases not matched to a gene. Per the germline V gene, CDR1 is SGHRS and CDR2 is YFSETQ. The CDR3 DNA sequence: TGCGCCAGCAGCGCAGCCGGGACAGGGCTTTCAACTAACTATGGCTACACCTTC. This gives the protein CASSAAGTGLSTNYGYTF.

This clone was detected only once. The genes are TRBV3-1 (or the pseudogene TRBV3-2) and TRBJ1-2, with D perhaps TRBD1 (5 bases). The germline gives CDR1 LGHDT, CDR2 YNNKEL (reference sequence). This CDR3 has 17 residues. Deletions cut 5 bases from V and 5 bases from J, with 24 bases between. CDR3 loop: CASSTPLSGPAGYGYTF. As DNA, the CDR3 is TGTGCCAGCAGCACCCCCCTTTCGGGACCCGCGGGGTATGGCTACACCTTC.

This clone was counted a single time. The chain couples TRBV5-6 to TRBJ2-3; 8 bases line up with TRBD1. The V gene end was trimmed by 1 base and the J gene end by 2 bases; junction bases not matched to a gene: 12. Looked up from germline, CDR1 is SGHDT and CDR2 is YYEEEE. This CDR3 spans 18 amino acids. CDR3 protein: CASSLLTLRTGNTDTQYF. The CDR3 DNA follows: TGTGCCAGCAGCTTGTTGACTCTTAGGACAGGGAACACAGATACGCAGTATTTT.

The chain recombines TRBV7-9 with TRBJ1-1; D not certain. The CDR3 contains 13 residues. Between the trimmed V and J ends, which lost 5 bases and 4 bases, there was a span of 11 bases. Germline lookup yields CDR1 SEHNR and CDR2 FQNEAQ (reference sequence). The CDR3 DNA reads TGTGCCAGCAGCCGTGGGGAGGGCACTGAAGCTTTCTTT. It translates to CASSRGEGTEAFF.

The sample holds one count of this clone. The chain employs TRBV19 and TRBJ1-3; 7 nucleotides match TRBD1. The CDR3 covers 19 residues. Germline CDR1 is LNHDA and CDR2 is SQIVND (reference sequence). The V and J ends lost 0 bases and 0 bases, in that order; junction bases with no gene match: 11. The chain's CDR3 is CASSIDPGQALSSGNTIYF. The CDR3 nucleotides are TGTGCCAGTAGTATAGATCCCGGACAGGCCTTAAGCTCTGGAAACACCATATATTTT. The full variable domain, in which reference TRBV19 and TRBJ1-3 provide the parts outside the CDR3, is DGGITQSPKYLFRKEGQNVTLSCEQNLNHDAMYWYRQDPGQGLRLIYYSQIVNDFQKGDIAEGYSVSREKKESFPLTVTSAQKNPTAFYLCASSIDPGQALSSGNTIYFGEGSWLTVV.

The rearrangement uses TRBV19 and TRBJ2-1; 8 bases agree with TRBD1. The length of the CDR3 is 16 residues. CDR1 is LNHDA, CDR2 SQIVND, per germline (reference sequence). With 3 bases clipped from V and 6 bases from J, the junction kept 10 bases outside the gene matches. The CDR3 loop is CASSIRRTGLFNEQFF. The CDR3 DNA reads as TGTGCCAGTAGTATCCGCCGGACAGGGCTATTCAATGAGCAGTTCTTC.

The chain recombines TRBV11-2 with TRBJ1-3; no definite D call. Germline values: CDR1 SGHAT, CDR2 FQNNGV. This CDR3 has 15 amino acids. V lost 0 bases to trimming and J lost 0 bases, with 6 bases between them. The CDR3 bases are TGTGCCAGCAGCTTAGAAAGCCGCTCTGGAAACACCATATATTTT. This gives the protein CASSLESRSGNTIYF.

The rearrangement uses TRBV9 and TRBJ1-5, with a weak D call TRBD1 (6 bases). The CDR3 sequence is 16 residues long. CDR1 is SGDLS, CDR2 YYNGEE, per germline. Trimming stripped 3 bases from V and 0 bases from J, with 13 bases between. The CDR3 reads CASSAGQFNSNQPQHF. CDR3 coding DNA: TGTGCCAGCAGCGCTGGACAGTTCAATAGCAATCAGCCCCAGCATTTT.

V is TRBV5-5 and J is TRBJ1-6; tentative D call: TRBD1 (6 bases). The V end was cut by 2 bases, the J end by 7 bases, with 10 bases between. Per the germline V gene, CDR1 is SGHKS and CDR2 is YYEKEE (reference sequence). The CDR3 extends over 14 amino acids. The CDR3 reads CASSFGQPNSPLHF. The CDR3 bases are TGTGCCAGCAGCTTCGGACAGCCGAATTCACCCCTCCACTTT. The whole variable domain, filled in from reference TRBV5-5 and TRBJ1-6, reads DAGVTQSPTHLIKTRGQQVTLRCSPISGHKSVSWYQQVLGQGPQFIFQYYEKEERGRGNFPDRFSARQFPNYSSELNVNALLLGDSALYLCASSFGQPNSPLHFGNGTRLTVT.

The genes are TRBV5-1 and TRBJ2-3; D gene ambiguous. The germline CDR1 and CDR2 sequences are SGHRS and YFSETQ. The CDR3 runs 15 residues. V gave up 0 bases and J gave up 2 bases, with 10 bases separating them. This chain's CDR3 is CASSLVGNPTDTQYF. In DNA form, the CDR3 reads TGCGCCAGCAGCTTGGTGGGCAATCCCACAGATACGCAGTATTTT. The whole variable domain, filled in from reference TRBV5-1 and TRBJ2-3, reads KAGVTQTPRYLIKTRGQQVTLSCSPISGHRSVSWYQQTPGQGLQFLFEYFSETQRNKGNFPGRFSGRQFSNSRSEMNVSTLELGDSALYLCASSLVGNPTDTQYFGPGTRLTVL.

This clone was counted only a few times. This chain links TRBV19 with TRBJ1-4; D unresolved. Trimming took 9 bases from V and 0 from J, leaving 29 bases between them. Per the germline V gene, CDR1 is LNHDA and CDR2 is SQIVND (reference sequence). The CDR3 covers 20 residues. The CDR3 protein is CARPRSELSSIFATNEKLFF. The CDR3 DNA reads as TGTGCCAGGCCCCGATCGGAGCTATCATCGATCTTTGCAACTAATGAAAAACTGTTTTTT.

The rearrangement joins TRBV5-5 to TRBJ1-5; D perhaps matches TRBD1 (6 bases). The CDR3 sequence is 15 residues long. Germline loops: CDR1 SGHKS, CDR2 YYEKEE (reference sequence). V lost 1 base to trimming and J lost 4 bases, with 12 bases between them. DNA for the CDR3: TGTGCCAGCAGCTTGCTGTGGACAGAAAATCAGCCCCAGCATTTT. It specifies CASSLLWTENQPQHF. The complete variable domain, with remaining parts taken from reference TRBV5-5 and TRBJ1-5, reads DAGVTQSPTHLIKTRGQQVTLRCSPISGHKSVSWYQQVLGQGPQFIFQYYEKEERGRGNFPDRFSARQFPNYSSELNVNALLLGDSALYLCASSLLWTENQPQHFGDGTRLSIL.

The rearrangement links TRBV29-1 to TRBJ1-1; possible D gene TRBD1, 6 bases. From germline, CDR1 is SQVTM and CDR2 ANQGSEA. The CDR3 consists of 12 residues. The V end was cut by 7 bases, the J end by 0 bases, with 9 bases between. The CDR3 sequence: CSAQGLNTEAFF. In DNA, the CDR3 is TGCAGCGCCCAGGGGCTGAACACTGAAGCTTTCTTT.

J is TRBJ2-3 and V is TRBV9; 7 positions agree with TRBD2. The CDR3 loop spans 15 amino acids. The V segment lost 3 bases and the J segment 1 base; nucleotides outside the gene matches: 5. CDR1 and CDR2 (germline): SGDLS, YYNGEE. CDR3 sequence: CASSAERGGTDTQYF. The CDR3 nucleotides read TGTGCCAGCAGCGCCGAGCGGGGTGGCACAGATACGCAGTATTTT. The full variable domain, rest sourced from reference TRBV9 and TRBJ2-3, is DSGVTQTPKHLITATGQRVTLRCSPRSGDLSVYWYQQSLDQGLQFLIQYYNGEERAKGNILERFSAQQFPDLHSELNLSSLELGDSALYFCASSAERGGTDTQYFGPGTRLTVL.

The genes are TRBV7-2 and TRBJ2-4, with D possibly matching TRBD1 (5 bases). The CDR3 has 15 residues. Looked up from germline, CDR1 is SGHTA and CDR2 is FQGNSA. V was pared by 4 bases and J by 0 bases, with 10 bases between. The CDR3 is CASSSDRVAKNIQYF. The CDR3 DNA follows: TGTGCCAGCAGCTCCGACAGAGTAGCCAAAAACATTCAGTACTTC.

V is TRBV14 and J is TRBJ1-4; D uncertain. The CDR3 sequence is 16 residues long. Germline assignment: CDR1 SGHDN and CDR2 FVKESK. Trimming pared 1 base from V and 0 bases from J, leaving 9 bases between. CDR3 sequence reads: CASSQGAGTTNEKLFF. Here the CDR3 DNA reads TGTGCCAGCAGCCAAGGAGCAGGAACAACTAATGAAAAACTGTTTTTT.

This sequence joins TRBV12-5 and TRBJ1-6; TRBD1 aligns across 7 bases. The CDR3 loop spans 15 amino acids. CDR1 and CDR2 from the germline V gene are LGHNT and FRNRAP. V shed 6 bases, J shed 5 bases, and the junction held 7 bases outside the gene matches. The CDR3, as DNA: TGTGCTAGTGGCTCGGGACAGAGTAATAATTCACCCCTCCACTTT. Translating gives CASGSGQSNNSPLHF.

This chain uses TRBV7-2 with TRBJ2-5; the match to TRBD2 covers 8 bases. The germline V gene has CDR1 SGHTA and CDR2 FQGNSA. V lost 4 bases and J lost 5; bases outside the gene matches: 9. This CDR3 contains 15 residues. This CDR3 reads CASSSLAGPSETQYF. CDR3 nucleotides: TGTGCCAGCAGCTCCTTAGCGGGGCCGTCGGAGACCCAGTACTTC. The variable domain in full, with the rest retrieved from reference TRBV7-2 and TRBJ2-5, is GAGVSQSPSNKVTEKGKDVELRCDPISGHTALYWYRQSLGQGLEFLIYFQGNSAPDKSGLPSDRFSAERTGGSVSTLTIQRTQQEDSAVYLCASSSLAGPSETQYFGPGTRLLVL.

The chain joins TRBV28 to TRBJ1-1; weak D call: TRBD1 (5 bases). With 3 bases removed from V and 0 bases from J, the gap between germline ends came to 8 bases. The CDR3 runs to 14 residues. CDR1 is MDHEN and CDR2 is SYDVKM in the germline V gene. The CDR3 DNA follows: TGTGCCAGCAGTTTGGGGCAGCTGAACACTGAAGCTTTCTTT. It encodes CASSLGQLNTEAFF.

The chain employs TRBV7-9 and TRBJ1-4; TRBD1 matches at 8 bases. The CDR3 has 15 residues. V lost 5 bases and J lost 7; bases outside the gene matches: 9. Germline assignment: CDR1 SEHNR and CDR2 FQNEAQ (reference sequence). The CDR3 DNA sequence: TGTGCCAGCAGCGCCGGACAGGGAGGGGGTGAAAAACTGTTTTTT. It encodes CASSAGQGGGEKLFF.

This rearrangement joins TRBV19 to TRBJ2-5, with 11 bases fitting TRBD2. CDR1 LNHDA and CDR2 SQIVND come from the germline V gene (reference sequence). The CDR3 length is 15 residues. Trimming removed 8 bases from V and 2 bases from J; junction bases left unmatched: 7. DNA for the CDR3: TGTGCCAGTGCCGGGACTAGCGGAAAACAAGAGACCCAGTACTTC. Its translation: CASAGTSGKQETQYF.

This clone has just a few counts. The chain joins TRBV2 to TRBJ1-6, with TRBD1 as a possible D gene (6 bases). With 5 bases removed from V and 4 bases from J, the gap between germline ends came to 12 bases. CDR1 is SNHLY, CDR2 FYNNEI, per germline. The CDR3 has 15 amino acids. CDR3 amino acids: CASSPGQPYNSPLHF. The CDR3 DNA reads as TGTGCCAGCAGTCCAGGACAGCCTTATAATTCACCCCTCCACTTT.

The chain is built from TRBV4-3 and TRBJ1-3, with 7 bases aligning to TRBD1. V shed 1 base, J shed 2 bases, and the junction held 5 bases outside the gene matches. Germline V CDR1 and CDR2: LGHNA, YSLEER. The CDR3 sequence is 16 residues long. The CDR3 is CASSQVVGTAGNTIYF. The CDR3 DNA is TGCGCCAGCAGCCAAGTTGTTGGGACAGCTGGAAACACCATATATTTT.

The chain employs TRBV6-5 and TRBJ1-3; D call uncertain. The V gene's germline CDR1 is MNHEY and CDR2 SVGAGI. The CDR3 runs 13 residues. Deletions cut 4 bases from V and 5 bases from J, with 9 bases between. The CDR3 is CASSSGGRNTIYF. In DNA, the CDR3 is TGTGCCAGCAGTTCGGGAGGGCGAAACACCATATATTTT.

The J gene is TRBJ1-2, the V gene TRBV7-9; 7 positions match TRBD1. This CDR3 is built from 15 residues. The germline CDR1 and CDR2 sequences are SEHNR and FQNEAQ (reference sequence). Germline trimming cut 7 bases from V and 4 bases from J; bases unmatched to any gene: 12. The CDR3 nucleotides read TGTGCCAGCACCCCACTTGGACAGGACATCTATGGCTACACCTTC. This translates into CASTPLGQDIYGYTF.